This T cell receptor (beta chain) was sequenced for a study of control samples from healthy donors and cancer patients. Using immunoSEQ multiplex PCR, the repertoire was profiled, and TCRdb retains in-frame clones only, with some absent. Of 130,000 to 150,000 clones detected, around nine tenths appear once; the ten largest clones hold about 11%. The sample holds a few counts of this clone. Trimming cost V 3 bases and J 4 bases; bases outside gene matches: 10. Germline V gene sequence: CDR1 LGHDT, CDR2 YNNKEL (reference sequence). This CDR3 is built from 16 residues. The origin of this receptor is a man aged 30 to 39 in good health. The chain combines TRBV3-1 (or the pseudogene TRBV3-2) with TRBJ2-3, with 7 bases that match TRBD2. The sequenced sample was blood. Here the CDR3 DNA reads TGTGCCAGCAGCCATGTTGCGGGAGAGGGTTCAGATACGCAGTATTTT. It is translated as CASSHVAGEGSDTQYF.